The entry that follows covers one T cell receptor (beta chain) sequence. No antigen is known for it. This specimen comes from a study of OX40 agonist ivuxolimab in advanced cancers. Looking at the study overall: Ivuxolimab was delivered to patients intravenously every 2 weeks at doses spanning 0.01 to 10 mg/kg. Therapy given before enrollment (anti-PD-1, anti-PD-L1 or anti-CTLA-4) was allowed, and 40% to 45% had some. Findings and limits, study-wide: CD4+ and CD8+ blood T cells expanded clonally by week 6 at 0.1 to 3.0 mg/kg.

CDR3 length: 16 residues. V lost 2 bases to trimming and J lost 1 base; unmatched junction nucleotides: 4. Germline values: CDR1 SGHRS, CDR2 YFSETQ. Assay: immunoSEQ multiplex PCR; the TCRdb copy retains only in-frame clones and omits some. The table includes approximately 100,000 clones, 75% to 95% detected once. The chain carries TRBV5-1 and TRBJ2-2, with 8 nucleotides matching TRBD2. This receptor was identified in an adult with an advanced solid tumor such as melanoma, head and neck, liver or kidney cancer. The material was CD4+ or CD8+ T cells sorted from blood, obtained in a trial of the OX40 agonist ivuxolimab. CDR3 loop: CASSFRSGRNTGELFF. The CDR3 DNA sequence: TGCGCCAGCAGCTTTAGAAGCGGGAGGAACACCGGGGAGCTGTTTTTT.